This T cell receptor (beta chain) originates from a study of cytomegalovirus exposure and HLA in healthy donors. Clones were sequenced by immunoSEQ multiplex PCR, and TCRdb holds only the in-frame ones, with some missing. The profile shows about 70,000 clones, about 95% of them singletons. The CDR3 is 16 residues long. With V trimmed by 3 bases and J by 1 base, 6 bases remained unmatched. Germline CDR1 is SGHRS and CDR2 is YFSETQ. The rearrangement uses TRBV5-1 and TRBJ1-1, with 10 bases fitting TRBD1. Specimen: PBMCs. The receptor was derived from a woman in her late teens or twenties in good health and CMV-seropositive. Written as DNA, the CDR3 is TGCGCCAGCAGCTGGGGGACAGGGGAGAGGAACACTGAAGCTTTCTTT. Translation: CASSWGTGERNTEAFF.